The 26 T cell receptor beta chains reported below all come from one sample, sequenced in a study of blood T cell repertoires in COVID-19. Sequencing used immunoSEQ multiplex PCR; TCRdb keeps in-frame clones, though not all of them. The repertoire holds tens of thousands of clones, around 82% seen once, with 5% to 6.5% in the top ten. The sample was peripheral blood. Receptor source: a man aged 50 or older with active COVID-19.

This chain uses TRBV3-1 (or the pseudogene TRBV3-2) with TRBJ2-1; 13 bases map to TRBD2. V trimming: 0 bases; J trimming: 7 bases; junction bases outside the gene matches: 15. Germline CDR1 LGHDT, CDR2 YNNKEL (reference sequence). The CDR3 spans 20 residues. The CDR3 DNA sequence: TGTGCCAGCAGCCAAGATTTTAGGTGGACTAGCGGGGGCACCGGGAATGAGCAGTTCTTC. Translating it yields CASSQDFRWTSGGTGNEQFF.

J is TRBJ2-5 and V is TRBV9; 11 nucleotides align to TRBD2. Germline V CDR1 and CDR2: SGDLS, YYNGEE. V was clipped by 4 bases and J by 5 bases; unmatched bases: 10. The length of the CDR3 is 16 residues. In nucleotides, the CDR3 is TGTGCCAGCAGCCCCCGACTAGCGGGGCACGGGGAGACCCAGTACTTC. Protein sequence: CASSPRLAGHGETQYF.

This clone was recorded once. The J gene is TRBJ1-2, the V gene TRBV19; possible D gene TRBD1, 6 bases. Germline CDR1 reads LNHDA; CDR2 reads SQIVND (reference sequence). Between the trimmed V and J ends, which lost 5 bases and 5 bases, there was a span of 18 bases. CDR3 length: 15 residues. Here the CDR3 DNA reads TGTGCCAGTAGTCCACGAAACAGGGAGTTATATGGCTACACCTTC. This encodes CASSPRNRELYGYTF.

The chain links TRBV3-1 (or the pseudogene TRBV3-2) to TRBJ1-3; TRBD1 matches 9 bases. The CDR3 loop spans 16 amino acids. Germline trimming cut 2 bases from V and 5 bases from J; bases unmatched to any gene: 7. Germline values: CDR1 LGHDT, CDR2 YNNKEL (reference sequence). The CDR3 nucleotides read TGTGCCAGCAGCCAATTGGTGGACAGGGGCCGAAACACCATATATTTT. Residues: CASSQLVDRGRNTIYF.

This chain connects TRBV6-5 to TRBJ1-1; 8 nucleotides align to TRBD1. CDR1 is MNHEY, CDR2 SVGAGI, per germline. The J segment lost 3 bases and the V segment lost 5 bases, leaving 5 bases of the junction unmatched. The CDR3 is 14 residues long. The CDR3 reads CASSLDRVDTEAFF. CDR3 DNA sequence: TGTGCCAGCAGTCTGGACAGGGTTGACACTGAAGCTTTCTTT.

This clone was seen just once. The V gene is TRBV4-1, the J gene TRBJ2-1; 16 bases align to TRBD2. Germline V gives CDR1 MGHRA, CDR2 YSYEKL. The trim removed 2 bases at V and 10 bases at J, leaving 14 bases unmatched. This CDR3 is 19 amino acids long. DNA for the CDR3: TGCGCCAGCAGCCAACATACCCCCGGGACTAGCGGGAGGGGGGAAGAGCAGTTCTTC. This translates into CASSQHTPGTSGRGEEQFF.

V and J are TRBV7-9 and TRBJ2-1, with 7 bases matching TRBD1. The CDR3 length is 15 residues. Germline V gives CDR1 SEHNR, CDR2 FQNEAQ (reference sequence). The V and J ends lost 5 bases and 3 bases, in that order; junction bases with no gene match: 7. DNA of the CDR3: TGTGCCAGCAGCCGAGGGGGCGTAAACTACAATGAGCAGTTCTTC. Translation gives CASSRGGVNYNEQFF.

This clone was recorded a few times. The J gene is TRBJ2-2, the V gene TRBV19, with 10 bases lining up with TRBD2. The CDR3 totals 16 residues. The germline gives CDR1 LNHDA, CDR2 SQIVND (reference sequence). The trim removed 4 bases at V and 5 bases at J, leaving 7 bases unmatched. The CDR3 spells CASSKLAGVRTGELFF. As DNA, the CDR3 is TGTGCCAGTAGTAAGCTAGCGGGAGTGAGGACCGGGGAGCTGTTTTTT. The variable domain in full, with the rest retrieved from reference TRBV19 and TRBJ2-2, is DGGITQSPKYLFRKEGQNVTLSCEQNLNHDAMYWYRQDPGQGLRLIYYSQIVNDFQKGDIAEGYSVSREKKESFPLTVTSAQKNPTAFYLCASSKLAGVRTGELFFGEGSRLTVL.

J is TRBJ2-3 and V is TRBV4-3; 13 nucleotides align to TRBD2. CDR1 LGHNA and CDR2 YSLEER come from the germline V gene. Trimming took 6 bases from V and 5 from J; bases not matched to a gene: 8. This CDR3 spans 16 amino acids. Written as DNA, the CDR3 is TGCGCCAGCAGTCGACTAGCGGGAGGTTCCGGAGATACGCAGTATTTT. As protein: CASSRLAGGSGDTQYF.

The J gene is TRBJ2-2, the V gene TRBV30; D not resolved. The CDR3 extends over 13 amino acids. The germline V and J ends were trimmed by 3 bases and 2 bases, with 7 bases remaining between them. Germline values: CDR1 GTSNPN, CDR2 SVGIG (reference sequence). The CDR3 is CAWSQENTGELFF. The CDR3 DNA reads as TGTGCCTGGAGCCAGGAAAACACCGGGGAGCTGTTTTTT.

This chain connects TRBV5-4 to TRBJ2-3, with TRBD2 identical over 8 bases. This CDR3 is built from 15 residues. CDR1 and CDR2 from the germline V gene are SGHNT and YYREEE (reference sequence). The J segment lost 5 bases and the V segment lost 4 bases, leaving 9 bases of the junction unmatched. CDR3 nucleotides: TGTGCCAGCAGCGCGGTTGGGGCGGGAGGAGATACGCAGTATTTT. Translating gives CASSAVGAGGDTQYF.

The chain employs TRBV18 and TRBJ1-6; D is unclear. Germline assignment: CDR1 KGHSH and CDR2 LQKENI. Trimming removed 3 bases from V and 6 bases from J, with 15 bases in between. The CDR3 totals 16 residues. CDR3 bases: TGTGCCAGCTCACCTATTCCAGCGGGCCCTAATTCACCCCTCCACTTT. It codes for CASSPIPAGPNSPLHF.

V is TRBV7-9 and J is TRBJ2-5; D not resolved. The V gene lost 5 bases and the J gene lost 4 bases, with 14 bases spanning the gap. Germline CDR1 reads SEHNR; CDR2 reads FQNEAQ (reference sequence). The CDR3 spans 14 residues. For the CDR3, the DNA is TGTGCCAGCAGCCCCTATTACGTTGCAGAGACCCAGTACTTC. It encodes CASSPYYVAETQYF. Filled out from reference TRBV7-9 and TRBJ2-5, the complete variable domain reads DTGVSQNPRHKITKRGQNVTFRCDPISEHNRLYWYRQTLGQGPEFLTYFQNEAQLEKSRLLSDRFSAERPKGSFSTLEIQRTEQGDSAMYLCASSPYYVAETQYFGPGTRLLVL.

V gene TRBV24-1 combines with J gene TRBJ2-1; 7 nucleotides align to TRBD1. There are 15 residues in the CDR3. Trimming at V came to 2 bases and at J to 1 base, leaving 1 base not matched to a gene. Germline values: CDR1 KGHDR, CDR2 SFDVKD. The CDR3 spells CATSDYRGSYNEQFF. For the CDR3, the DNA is TGTGCCACCAGTGATTACAGGGGTTCCTACAATGAGCAGTTCTTC.

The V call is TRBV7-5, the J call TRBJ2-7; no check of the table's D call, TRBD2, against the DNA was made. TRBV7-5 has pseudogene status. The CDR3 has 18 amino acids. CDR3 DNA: TGTGTCAGAAGCTTACCGGGACTAGCGGGAACGGGTGCCTACGAGCAGTACTTC. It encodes CVRSLPGLAGTGAYEQYF.

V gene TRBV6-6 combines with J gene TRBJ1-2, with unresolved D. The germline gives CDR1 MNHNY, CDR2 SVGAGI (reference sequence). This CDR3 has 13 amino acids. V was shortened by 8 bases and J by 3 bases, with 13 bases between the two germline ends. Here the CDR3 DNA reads TGTGCCAGCGGCGCCTCAGGATACTATGGCTACACCTTC. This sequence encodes CASGASGYYGYTF.

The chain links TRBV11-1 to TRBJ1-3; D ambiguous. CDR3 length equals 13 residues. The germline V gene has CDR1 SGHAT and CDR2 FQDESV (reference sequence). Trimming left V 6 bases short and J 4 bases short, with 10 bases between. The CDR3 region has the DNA TGTGCCAGCAGGGGTAGCTCCGGAAACACCATATATTTT. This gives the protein CASRGSSGNTIYF.

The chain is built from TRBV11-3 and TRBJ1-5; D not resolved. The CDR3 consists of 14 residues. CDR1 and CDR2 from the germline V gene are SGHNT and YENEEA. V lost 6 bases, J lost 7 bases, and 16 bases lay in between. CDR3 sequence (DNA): TGTGCCAGCAGATTGCGGATCCTAGGACAGCCCCAGCATTTT. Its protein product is CASRLRILGQPQHF.

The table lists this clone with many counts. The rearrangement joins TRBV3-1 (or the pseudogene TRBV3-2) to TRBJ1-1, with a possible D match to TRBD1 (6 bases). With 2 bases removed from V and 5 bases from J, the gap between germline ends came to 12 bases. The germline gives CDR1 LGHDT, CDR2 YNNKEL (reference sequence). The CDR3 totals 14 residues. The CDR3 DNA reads TGTGCCAGCAGCCAACAGGGGCGGGTGACTGAAGCTTTCTTT. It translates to CASSQQGRVTEAFF.

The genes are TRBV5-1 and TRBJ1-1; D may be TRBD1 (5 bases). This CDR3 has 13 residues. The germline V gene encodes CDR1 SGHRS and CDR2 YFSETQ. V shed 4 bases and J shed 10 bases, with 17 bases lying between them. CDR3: CASSADPDIPAFF. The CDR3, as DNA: TGCGCCAGCAGCGCGGATCCGGACATCCCAGCTTTCTTT.

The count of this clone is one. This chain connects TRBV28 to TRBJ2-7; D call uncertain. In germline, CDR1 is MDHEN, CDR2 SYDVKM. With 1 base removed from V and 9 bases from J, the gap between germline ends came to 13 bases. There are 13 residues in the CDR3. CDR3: CASSLSVGAGQYF. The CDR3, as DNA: TGTGCCAGCAGTTTATCGGTCGGTGCAGGGCAGTACTTC.

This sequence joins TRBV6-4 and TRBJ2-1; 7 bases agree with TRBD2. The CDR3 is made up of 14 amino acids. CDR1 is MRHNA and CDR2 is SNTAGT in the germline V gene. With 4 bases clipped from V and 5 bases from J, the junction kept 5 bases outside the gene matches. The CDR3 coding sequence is TGTGCCAGCAGTGCGGCGGGAGATGACAATGAGCAGTTCTTC. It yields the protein CASSAAGDDNEQFF.

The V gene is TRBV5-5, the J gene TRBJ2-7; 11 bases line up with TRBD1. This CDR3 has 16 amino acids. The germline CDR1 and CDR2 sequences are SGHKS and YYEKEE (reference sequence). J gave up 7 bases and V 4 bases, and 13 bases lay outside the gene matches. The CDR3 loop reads CASSTMGQGVEGEQYF. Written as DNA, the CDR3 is TGTGCCAGCAGCACGATGGGACAGGGGGTAGAGGGGGAGCAGTACTTC.

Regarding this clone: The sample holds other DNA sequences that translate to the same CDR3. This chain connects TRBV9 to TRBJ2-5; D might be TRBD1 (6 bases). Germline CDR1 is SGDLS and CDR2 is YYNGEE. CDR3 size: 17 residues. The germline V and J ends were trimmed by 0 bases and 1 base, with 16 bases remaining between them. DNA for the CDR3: TGTGCCAGCAGCGTAGGCTTATTGAGGGGGTCCCAAGAGACCCAGTACTTC. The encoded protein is CASSVGLLRGSQETQYF.

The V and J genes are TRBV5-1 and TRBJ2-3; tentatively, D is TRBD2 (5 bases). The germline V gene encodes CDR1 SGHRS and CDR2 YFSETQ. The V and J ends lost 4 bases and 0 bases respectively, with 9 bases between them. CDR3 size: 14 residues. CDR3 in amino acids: CASSLDYSTDTQYF. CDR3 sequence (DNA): TGCGCCAGCAGCCTAGACTATAGCACAGATACGCAGTATTTT.

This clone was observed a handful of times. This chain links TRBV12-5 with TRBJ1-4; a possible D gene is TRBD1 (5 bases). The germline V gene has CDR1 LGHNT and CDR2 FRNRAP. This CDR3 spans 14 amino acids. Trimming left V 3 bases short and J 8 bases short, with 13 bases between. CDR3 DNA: TGTGCTAGTGGTTTTGGGGGGGTTTCGGAAAAACTGTTTTTT. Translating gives CASGFGGVSEKLFF.